Listed below are T cell receptor beta chains from one sample, sequenced in a study of PD-L1 blockade in urothelial cancer. Sequencing was performed with immunoSEQ multiplex PCR; in TCRdb, only in-frame clones are kept and a portion is missing. The table shows about 93,000 clones, with almost 90% occurring only once. This sample comprised PBMCs, obtained around atezolizumab (anti-PD-L1) treatment. Source of these receptors: a man aged 55 to 70 with urothelial cancer. Both conserved end residues are part of each CDR3. D genes are given only for firm matches. Size is omitted from some rows. Given values are once, few, many or a class for expanded clones.

.	TRBV7-2	TRBJ1-2	.	TGTGCCAGCAGACGAACATCTTCAGACTATGGCTACACCTTC	CASRRTSSDYGYTF
TRBD2	TRBV9	TRBJ2-1	.	TGTGCCAGCAGCGTAGCTACTAGCGGTAATAAGCAGTTCTTC	CASSVATSGNKQFF
.	TRBV6-5	TRBJ2-1	.	TGTGCCAGCAGAGACCGGACGGGGGCCTACAATGAGCAGTTCTTC	CASRDRTGAYNEQFF
.	TRBV7-2	TRBJ2-1	.	TGTGCCAGCAGCTTAGCGGGCGGGGTCTCCTACAATGAGCAGTTCTTC	CASSLAGGVSYNEQFF
.	TRBV7-7	TRBJ2-2	.	TGTGCCAGCAGCTTAGAACCCTTGACTAACACCGGGGAGCTGTTTTTT	CASSLEPLTNTGELFF
.	TRBV2	TRBJ2-1	.	TGTGCCAGCAGTGCCAGCGCCCTTGGGTTCTTC	CASSASALGFF
TRBD2	TRBV7-8	TRBJ2-7	once	TGTGCCAGCAGCGTCCCCGGGACTAGCGGGAGGCATGAGCAGTACTTC	CASSVPGTSGRHEQYF
.	TRBV27	TRBJ2-2	.	TGTGCCAGCGGCCGGGACACGTACACCGGGGAGCTGTTTTTT	CASGRDTYTGELFF
TRBD1	TRBV5-1	TRBJ2-2	.	TGCGCCAGCAAAGACAGGGTGAGCACCGGGGAGCTGTTTTTT	CASKDRVSTGELFF
TRBD1	TRBV7-8	TRBJ1-1	.	TGTGCCAGCAGCCGATTACAGGGGGCGTTTGCTGAAGCTTTCTTT	CASSRLQGAFAEAFF
.	TRBV5-1	TRBJ2-3	.	TGCGCCAGCAGCGCTTCCGCGACAGGTGAAACAGATACGCAGTATTTT	CASSASATGETDTQYF
.	TRBV30	TRBJ1-4	.	TGTGCCTGGAATGCAGTGAATGAAAAACTGTTTTTT	CAWNAVNEKLFF
TRBD2	TRBV6-1	TRBJ2-5	.	TGTGCCAGCAGTGAAGCTGTGGGGACTAGCGGGGGAGTGGGGATACGGACCCAGTACTTC	CASSEAVGTSGGVGIRTQYF